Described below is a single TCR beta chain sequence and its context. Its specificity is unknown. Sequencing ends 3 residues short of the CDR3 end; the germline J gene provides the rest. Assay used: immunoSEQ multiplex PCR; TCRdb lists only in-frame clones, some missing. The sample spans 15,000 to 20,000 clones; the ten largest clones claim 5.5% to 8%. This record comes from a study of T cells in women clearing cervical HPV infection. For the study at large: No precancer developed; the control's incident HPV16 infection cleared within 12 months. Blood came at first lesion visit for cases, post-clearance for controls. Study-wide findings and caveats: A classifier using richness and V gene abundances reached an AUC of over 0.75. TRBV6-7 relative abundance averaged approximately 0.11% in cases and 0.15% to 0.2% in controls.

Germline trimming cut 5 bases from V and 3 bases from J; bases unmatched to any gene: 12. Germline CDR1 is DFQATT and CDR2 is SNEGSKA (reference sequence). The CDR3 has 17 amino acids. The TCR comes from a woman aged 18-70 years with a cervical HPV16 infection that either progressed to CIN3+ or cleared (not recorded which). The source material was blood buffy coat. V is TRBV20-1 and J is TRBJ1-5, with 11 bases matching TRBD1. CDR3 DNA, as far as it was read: TGCAGTGCTGGGTGGACAGGGGGCGAGAGGGCCAATCAGCCC. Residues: CSAGWTGGERANQP. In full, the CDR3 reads CSAGWTGGERANQPQHF.